This T cell receptor beta chain was profiled in a study of shared clonotypes between healthy human individuals. Overall study: Plates per donor: three CD4 naive, three CD4 memory, two CD8 naive, one CD8 memory.

As handled by the study authors: Filtering of immunoSEQ junctional sequences could not match full-length read filtering. Measured with immunoSEQ multiplex PCR; TCRdb has only the in-frame clones, and not every one. Clonal size and the V and J genes are those of that table, whereas D and trimming came from the DNA. The sample carries tens of thousands of clones, 60% to 80% recorded once. This clone was detected many times. Its specificity is not known. CD8 memory cells included CD45RO+ cells plus CCR7-negative CD45RA+ TemRA cells. Whole-study findings and limits: For naive CD4 cells, around 5% of clonotypes were shared across a handful of donors.

Trimming left V 5 bases short and J 0 bases short, with 14 bases between. This CDR3 is 15 amino acids long. Germline values: CDR1 LGHNA, CDR2 YSLEER. Sequenced sample: memory CD8+ T cells sorted from blood. The subset: CD45RO+ cells pooled with CCR7-negative TemRA cells. The gene calls are TRBV4-3 and TRBJ2-7; tentative D call: TRBD1 (6 bases). This receptor was obtained from a man aged 25-40 years in good health. In DNA, the CDR3 is TGCGCCAGCAGCTTCGCACAGGACAGCTCCTACGAGCAGTACTTC. It yields the protein CASSFAQDSSYEQYF.